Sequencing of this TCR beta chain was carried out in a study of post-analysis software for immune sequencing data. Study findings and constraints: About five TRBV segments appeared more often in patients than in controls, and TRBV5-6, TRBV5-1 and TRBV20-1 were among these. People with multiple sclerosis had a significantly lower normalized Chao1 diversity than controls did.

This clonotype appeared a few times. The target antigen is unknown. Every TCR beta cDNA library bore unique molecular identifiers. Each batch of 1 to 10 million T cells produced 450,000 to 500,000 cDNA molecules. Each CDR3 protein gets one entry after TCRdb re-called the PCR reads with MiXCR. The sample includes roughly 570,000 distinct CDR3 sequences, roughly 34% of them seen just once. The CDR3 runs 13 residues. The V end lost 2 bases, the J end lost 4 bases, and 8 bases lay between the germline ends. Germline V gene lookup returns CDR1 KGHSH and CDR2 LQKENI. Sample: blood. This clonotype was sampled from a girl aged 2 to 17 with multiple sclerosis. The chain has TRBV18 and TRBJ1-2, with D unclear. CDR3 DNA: TGTGCCAGCTCACCAGAGGAGCTCTATGGCTACACCTTC. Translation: CASSPEELYGYTF.